Detailed here is one TCR beta chain. Its cognate antigen is unknown. This record belongs to a study of shared clonotypes between healthy human individuals. With V trimmed by 6 bases and J by 1 base, 11 bases remained unmatched. The CDR3 totals 16 residues. CDR1 MNHEY and CDR2 SMNVEV come from the germline V gene (reference sequence). Measured with immunoSEQ multiplex PCR; TCRdb has only the in-frame clones, and not every one. The sample consists of some 2,000,000 clones, 85% to 95% of them appearing once. Naive CD8 cells comprised CD45RO-negative, CCR7-positively selected cells, excluding terminally differentiated effector memory CD45RA+ cells. Study-level findings and limits: Sorted-subset samples were not fully sequenced, rarefaction indicated. Compared with memory subsets, naive subsets generally had larger estimated richness.

The receptor comes from a man younger than 35 in good health. Sequenced input: naive CD8+ T cells sorted from blood. The chain combines TRBV27 with TRBJ2-7; 8 nucleotides align to TRBD1. The CDR3 DNA reads as TGTGCCAGCAGCCACTCAGTGGGACAGGTATCCTACGAGCAGTACTTC. As protein: CASSHSVGQVSYEQYF.